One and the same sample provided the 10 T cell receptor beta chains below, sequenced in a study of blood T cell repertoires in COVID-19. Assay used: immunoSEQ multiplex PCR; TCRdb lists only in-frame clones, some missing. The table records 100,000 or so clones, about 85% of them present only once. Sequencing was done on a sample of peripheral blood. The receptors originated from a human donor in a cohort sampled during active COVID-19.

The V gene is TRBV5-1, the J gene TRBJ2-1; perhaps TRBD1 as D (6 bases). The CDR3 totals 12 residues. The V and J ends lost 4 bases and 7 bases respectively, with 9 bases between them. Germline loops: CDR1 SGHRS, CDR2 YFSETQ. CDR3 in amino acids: CASSTQGNEQFF. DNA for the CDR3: TGCGCCAGCAGCACACAGGGTAATGAGCAGTTCTTC.

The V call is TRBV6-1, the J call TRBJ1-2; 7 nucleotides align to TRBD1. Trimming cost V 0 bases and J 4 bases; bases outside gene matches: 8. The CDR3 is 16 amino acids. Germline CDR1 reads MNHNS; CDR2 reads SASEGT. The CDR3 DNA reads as TGTGCCAGCAGTGAAGCGGGTCCCGGGACAGCCTATGGCTACACCTTC. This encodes CASSEAGPGTAYGYTF.

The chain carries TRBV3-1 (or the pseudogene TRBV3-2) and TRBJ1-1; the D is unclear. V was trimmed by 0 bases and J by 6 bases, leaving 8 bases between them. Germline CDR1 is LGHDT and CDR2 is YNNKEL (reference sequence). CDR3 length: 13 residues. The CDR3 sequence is CASSQDQEAEAFF. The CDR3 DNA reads TGTGCCAGCAGCCAAGATCAGGAGGCTGAAGCTTTCTTT.

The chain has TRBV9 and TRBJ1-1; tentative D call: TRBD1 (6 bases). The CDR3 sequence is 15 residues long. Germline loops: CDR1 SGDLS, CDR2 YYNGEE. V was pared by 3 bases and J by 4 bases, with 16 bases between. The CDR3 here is CASSEPGQPSTEAFF. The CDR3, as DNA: TGTGCCAGCAGCGAACCGGGACAACCAAGCACTGAAGCTTTCTTT.

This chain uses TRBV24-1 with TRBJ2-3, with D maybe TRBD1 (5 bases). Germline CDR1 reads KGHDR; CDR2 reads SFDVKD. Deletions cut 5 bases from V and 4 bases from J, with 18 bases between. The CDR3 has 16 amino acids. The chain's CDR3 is CATSGKQATDSDTQYF. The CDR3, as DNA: TGTGCCACCAGTGGTAAACAGGCAACCGACTCAGATACGCAGTATTTT.

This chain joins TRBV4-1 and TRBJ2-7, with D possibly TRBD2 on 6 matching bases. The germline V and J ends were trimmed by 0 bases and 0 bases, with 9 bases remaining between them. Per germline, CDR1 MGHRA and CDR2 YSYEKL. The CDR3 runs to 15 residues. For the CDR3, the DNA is TGCGCCAGCAGCCAAGATCAGACTAGCTCCTACGAGCAGTACTTC. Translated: CASSQDQTSSYEQYF.

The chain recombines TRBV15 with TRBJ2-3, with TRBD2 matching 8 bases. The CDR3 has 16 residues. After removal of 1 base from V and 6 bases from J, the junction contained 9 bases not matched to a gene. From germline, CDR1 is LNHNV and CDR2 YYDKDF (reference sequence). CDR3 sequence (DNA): TGTGCCACCAGCAGAGCCGGGACACGGGAGGGTGATACGCAGTATTTT. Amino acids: CATSRAGTREGDTQYF.

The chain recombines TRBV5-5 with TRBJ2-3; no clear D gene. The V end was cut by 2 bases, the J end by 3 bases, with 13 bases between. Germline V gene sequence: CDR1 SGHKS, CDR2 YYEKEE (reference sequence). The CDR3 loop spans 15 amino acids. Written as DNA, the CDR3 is TGTGCCAGCAGCTTTCGAGAGGCCGGAACAGATACGCAGTATTTT. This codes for CASSFREAGTDTQYF.

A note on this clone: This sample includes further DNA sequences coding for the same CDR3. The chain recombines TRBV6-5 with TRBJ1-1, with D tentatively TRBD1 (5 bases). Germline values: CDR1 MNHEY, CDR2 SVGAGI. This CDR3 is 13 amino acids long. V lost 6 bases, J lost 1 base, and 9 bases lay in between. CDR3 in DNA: TGTGCCAGCAGCAGGACAAGGAACACTGAAGCTTTCTTT. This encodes CASSRTRNTEAFF.

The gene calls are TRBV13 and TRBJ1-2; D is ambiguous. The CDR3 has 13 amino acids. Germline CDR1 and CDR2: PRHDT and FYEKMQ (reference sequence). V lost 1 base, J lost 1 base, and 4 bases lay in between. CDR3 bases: TGTGCCAGCAGCTTAGACAGTAACTATGGCTACACCTTC. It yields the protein CASSLDSNYGYTF.